The present T cell receptor (beta chain) was sequenced within a study of blood T cell repertoires in COVID-19 (TCRdb year 2020). In the study overall: The collaborator samples originated in the United States, Italy and Spain and spanned the acute and convalescent phases of COVID-19. The prospective study material was composed of cDNA or gDNA derived from T cells, B-cell-depleted T cells, or PBMCs. The dataset comprised deeply sampled blood TCRbeta repertoires from subjects exposed to, actively infected with, or recovered from COVID-19. A freely available public database, intended as a resource for researchers studying the immune response to SARS-CoV-2, is where the repertoires were released. The samples were drawn from the first 160 participants of the ongoing ImmuneRACE study and from more than 1,000 subjects provided by 6 global collaborators. Nearly every sample came with metadata listing a de-identified subject ID, COVID-19 status, age in years and sex. Where available, HLA class I and class II types were taken from metadata supplied by the sample provider and were not determined by assay-based typing.

Broader findings and caveats from the paper: Clinical and demographic metadata were provided uncurated, with the amount varying by source and participant.

After removal of 4 bases from V and 1 base from J, the junction retains 6 bases not matched to a gene. Taken from the germline V gene, the CDR1 and CDR2 loops are SGDLS and YYNGEE. The CDR3 covers 15 residues, taking in both the cysteine and the phenylalanine. Just CDR3 DNA is preserved here, 45 bases in frame from base 1. TCRbeta CDR3 regions were amplified from genomic DNA using the immunoSEQ Assay, a bias-controlled multiplex PCR. The original methods were these. Nucleated cell counts per sample were estimated from amplification of reference gene primers within the assay. To quantify the absolute abundance of each unique TCRbeta CDR3 rearrangement, sequence reads were collapsed and filtered. For each sample, productive Simpson clonality was calculated as the square root of Simpson's diversity index over productive rearrangements. TCRdb provides this immuneACCESS table in a form limited to in-frame rearrangements. Some clones are lacking; in checked studies, under half of them reflect an unresolved V gene, and why the rest are absent is not known. Clone size and the V and J calls come from that table; the DNA yielded D and trimming. Present in this sample are roughly 120,000 clones, 85% to 90% of which were seen just once. 28% of the sample comes from the top ten.

Collaborating institutions collected whole blood in K2EDTA tubes following their own protocols. For TCRbeta analysis, collaborator samples were shipped as frozen whole blood, as isolated PBMCs, or as DNA extracted from either sample type. To note about this clone: The antigen this receptor binds is unknown. No clone much larger than this one lies a single base away; base qualities are absent.

The chain couples TRBV9 to TRBJ1-2; the central 8 bases match TRBD1. The sequence was obtained from a man aged 70-80 years with active or convalescent COVID-19. Input material: peripheral blood. The nucleotide sequence reads TGTGCCAGCAGCACAGGGACAGGACTTAACTATGGCTACACCTTC. Its protein product is CASSTGTGLNYGYTF. With the portions outside the CDR3 filled from the reference TRBV9 and TRBJ1-2 genes, the complete variable region becomes DSGVTQTPKHLITATGQRVTLRCSPRSGDLSVYWYQQSLDQGLQFLIQYYNGEERAKGNILERFSAQQFPDLHSELNLSSLELGDSALYFCASSTGTGLNYGYTFGSGTRLTVV.